The rows below give T cell receptor beta chains drawn from one sample of a study of cytomegalovirus exposure and HLA in healthy donors. Produced via immunoSEQ multiplex PCR; TCRdb's table is partial and in-frame only. In all, the sample yields some 120,000 clones. Sequences were obtained from PBMCs. The source is a man aged 35-49 years in good health and CMV-seropositive. Both conserved end residues are part of each CDR3. A D gene is named only where the DNA matches it firmly.

d_call,j_call,v_call,cdr3_aa,cdr3_nt
-,TRBJ2-7,TRBV5-1,CASSHSGTTYEQYF,TGCGCCAGCAGCCACTCCGGGACAACCTACGAGCAGTACTTC
TRBD1,TRBJ2-3,TRBV10-3,CAISGGQDTQYF,TGTGCCATCAGTGGGGGACAGGATACGCAGTATTTT
-,TRBJ2-1,TRBV10-1,CASSEVLANEQFF,TGCGCCAGCAGTGAGGTGCTGGCCAATGAGCAGTTCTTC
-,TRBJ2-3,TRBV27,CASSHRALSTDTQYF,TGTGCCAGCAGCCACAGGGCATTGAGCACAGATACGCAGTATTTT
-,TRBJ2-7,TRBV10-1,CASSESPVRSYYEQYF,TGCGCCAGCAGTGAGTCTCCTGTTAGAAGCTACTACGAGCAGTACTTC
TRBD2,TRBJ2-7,TRBV7-2,CASSQAGTSSFGEQYF,TGTGCCAGCAGCCAGGCCGGGACTAGTTCCTTTGGCGAGCAGTACTTC
-,TRBJ1-2,TRBV19,CASSIGVEGYTF,TGTGCCAGTAGTATCGGGGTTGAGGGCTACACCTTC
TRBD1,TRBJ2-1,TRBV9,CASSMTGINNEQFF,TGTGCCAGCAGTATGACAGGGATCAACAATGAGCAGTTCTTC
-,TRBJ2-3,TRBV28,CASSLPESDTDTQYF,TGTGCCAGCAGTTTACCTGAGAGCGACACAGATACGCAGTATTTT
TRBD2,TRBJ2-2,TRBV29-1,CSVGLAGANTGELFF,TGCAGCGTTGGACTAGCGGGGGCGAACACCGGGGAGCTGTTTTTT
TRBD2,TRBJ2-1,TRBV6-1,CASSEPARGTYNEQFF,TGTGCCAGCAGTGAGCCGGCGCGGGGGACCTACAATGAGCAGTTCTTC
TRBD1,TRBJ2-7,TRBV4-2,CASSPGQGGAEQYF,TGTGCCAGCAGCCCGGGACAGGGAGGCGCCGAGCAGTACTTC
TRBD2,TRBJ2-7,TRBV15,CATSSASGNYEQYF,TGTGCCACCAGCAGCGCTAGCGGCAACTACGAGCAGTACTTC
-,TRBJ2-1,TRBV11-2,CASSRNSYEQFF,TGTGCCAGCAGCCGAAATAGCTACGAGCAGTTCTTC
-,TRBJ1-1,TRBV29-1,CSVVLGPGWGTEAFF,TGCAGCGTTGTTTTAGGGCCAGGGTGGGGCACTGAAGCTTTCTTT
-,TRBJ2-1,TRBV6-1,CASSESRRSGSYNEQFF,TGTGCCAGCAGTGAAAGCCGGAGGAGCGGATCCTACAATGAGCAGTTCTTC
-,TRBJ1-3,TRBV5-8,CASSLDRSSGNTIYF,TGTGCCAGCAGCTTAGACAGATCCTCTGGAAACACCATATATTTT
-,TRBJ2-2,TRBV4-3,CASSQERYQSAGELFF,TGCGCCAGCAGCCAAGAAAGATATCAATCGGCCGGGGAGCTGTTTTTT
-,TRBJ1-4,TRBV29-1,CSVEGQGSKKLFF,TGCAGCGTTGAAGGGCAGGGAAGTAAAAAACTGTTTTTT
TRBD1,TRBJ1-3,TRBV10-1,CASGPGQGIEAGNTIYF,TGCGCCAGCGGTCCGGGACAGGGTATTGAAGCTGGAAACACCATATATTTT
-,TRBJ2-7,TRBV6-5,CASSYSLESSYEQYF,TGTGCCAGCAGTTACTCACTAGAGAGCTCCTACGAGCAGTACTTC
TRBD2,TRBJ2-3,TRBV6-5,CASSSDWEGDTQYF,TGTGCCAGCAGTTCAGACTGGGAGGGAGATACGCAGTATTTT
TRBD1,TRBJ2-7,TRBV6-5,CASRAGTAAHEQYF,TGTGCCAGCAGGGCCGGGACAGCGGCCCACGAGCAGTACTTC
-,TRBJ1-5,TRBV21-1,CASSLTDRRSNQPQHF,TGTGCCAGCAGCCTGACCGACAGAAGAAGCAATCAGCCCCAGCATTTT
TRBD1,TRBJ1-1,TRBV19,CATGTGAPYTEAFF,TGTGCCACCGGGACAGGGGCCCCGTACACTGAAGCTTTCTTT
TRBD2,TRBJ2-3,TRBV9,CASSASLRLAGGTDTQYF,TGTGCCAGCAGCGCCTCCCTGAGACTAGCGGGGGGCACAGATACGCAGTATTTT
TRBD1,TRBJ2-7,TRBV7-9,CASSPPTGSYEQYF,TGTGCCAGCAGCCCACCGACAGGGTCCTACGAGCAGTACTTC
-,TRBJ1-1,TRBV7-9,CASSLRAPRGTEAFF,TGTGCCAGCAGCTTAAGGGCCCCGAGGGGGACTGAAGCTTTCTTT
TRBD1,TRBJ1-5,TRBV28,CASSLHQGTGGQPQHF,TGTGCCAGCAGTTTACATCAAGGGACAGGGGGTCAGCCCCAGCATTTT
TRBD1,TRBJ2-7,TRBV6-5,CASSPGTGGLDF,TGTGCCAGCAGCCCCGGGACAGGGGGCTTAGACTTC
TRBD2,TRBJ2-7,TRBV28,CASSRSGSIHEQYF,TGTGCCAGCAGTCGTAGCGGGAGCATACACGAGCAGTACTTC
TRBD2,TRBJ2-2,TRBV6-1,CASRPDGGGPGELFF,TGTGCCAGCAGACCCGACGGGGGGGGACCCGGGGAGCTGTTTTTT
-,TRBJ2-1,TRBV7-3,CASSPTGFQGNEQFF,TGTGCCAGCAGCCCGACTGGATTTCAGGGCAATGAGCAGTTCTTC
TRBD2,TRBJ2-7,TRBV4-1,CASSQGDLAGVYEQYF,TGCGCCAGCAGCCAAGGGGATTTAGCGGGAGTCTACGAGCAGTACTTC
-,TRBJ2-4,TRBV28,CASQGATLAKNIQYF,TGTGCCAGCCAAGGGGCAACCCTAGCCAAAAACATTCAGTACTTC
-,TRBJ1-5,TRBV19,CASTTGERPQHF,TGTGCCAGTACTACGGGAGAGAGGCCCCAGCATTTT
TRBD2,TRBJ2-7,TRBV2,CASSESRLAGRPYEQYF,TGTGCCAGCAGTGAAAGTCGGCTAGCGGGACGCCCCTACGAGCAGTACTTC
-,TRBJ2-7,TRBV5-1,CASSPAGGTGEQYF,TGCGCCAGCAGCCCCGCTGGCGGGACGGGCGAGCAGTACTTC
-,TRBJ2-1,TRBV29-1,CSAVRSYNEQFF,TGCAGCGCCGTTCGGAGTTACAATGAGCAGTTCTTC
-,TRBJ2-7,TRBV19,CASSATAYEQYF,TGTGCCAGTAGTGCGACAGCCTACGAGCAGTACTTC
TRBD2,TRBJ2-3,TRBV5-1,CASSPGLAGRNTQYF,TGCGCCAGCAGCCCGGGACTAGCGGGCAGGAATACGCAGTATTTT
-,TRBJ1-5,TRBV19,CASHNWGDSNQPQHF,TGTGCCAGTCACAACTGGGGGGATAGCAATCAGCCCCAGCATTTT
-,TRBJ1-1,TRBV9,CASSDMEGTGVSEAFF,TGTGCCAGCAGCGACATGGAGGGTACAGGCGTTTCTGAAGCTTTCTTT
-,TRBJ1-1,TRBV19,CASSIRGSTEAFF,TGTGCCAGTAGTATACGGGGGAGCACTGAAGCTTTCTTT
-,TRBJ1-6,TRBV5-4,CASSLDPGGSSYNSPLHF,TGTGCCAGCAGCTTGGACCCGGGGGGGAGCTCCTATAATTCACCCCTCCACTTT
-,TRBJ2-7,TRBV14,CASSPLLTSHEQYF,TGTGCCAGCAGCCCCCTCCTGACTAGTCACGAGCAGTACTTC
-,TRBJ2-5,TRBV29-1,CSVLELKETQYF,TGCAGCGTTTTGGAACTAAAGGAGACCCAGTACTTC
-,TRBJ2-7,TRBV5-1,CASSLTQGYEQYF,TGCGCCAGCAGCTTAACACAGGGCTACGAGCAGTACTTC
TRBD2,TRBJ2-1,TRBV5-6,CASSSYLTGRTGHYEQFF,TGTGCCAGCAGCTCATATTTGACCGGGAGGACCGGCCATTATGAGCAGTTCTTC
TRBD2,TRBJ2-1,TRBV18,CASSPLGLAGGGGSYNEQFF,TGTGCCAGCTCACCACTCGGACTAGCGGGAGGAGGAGGGTCCTACAATGAGCAGTTCTTC